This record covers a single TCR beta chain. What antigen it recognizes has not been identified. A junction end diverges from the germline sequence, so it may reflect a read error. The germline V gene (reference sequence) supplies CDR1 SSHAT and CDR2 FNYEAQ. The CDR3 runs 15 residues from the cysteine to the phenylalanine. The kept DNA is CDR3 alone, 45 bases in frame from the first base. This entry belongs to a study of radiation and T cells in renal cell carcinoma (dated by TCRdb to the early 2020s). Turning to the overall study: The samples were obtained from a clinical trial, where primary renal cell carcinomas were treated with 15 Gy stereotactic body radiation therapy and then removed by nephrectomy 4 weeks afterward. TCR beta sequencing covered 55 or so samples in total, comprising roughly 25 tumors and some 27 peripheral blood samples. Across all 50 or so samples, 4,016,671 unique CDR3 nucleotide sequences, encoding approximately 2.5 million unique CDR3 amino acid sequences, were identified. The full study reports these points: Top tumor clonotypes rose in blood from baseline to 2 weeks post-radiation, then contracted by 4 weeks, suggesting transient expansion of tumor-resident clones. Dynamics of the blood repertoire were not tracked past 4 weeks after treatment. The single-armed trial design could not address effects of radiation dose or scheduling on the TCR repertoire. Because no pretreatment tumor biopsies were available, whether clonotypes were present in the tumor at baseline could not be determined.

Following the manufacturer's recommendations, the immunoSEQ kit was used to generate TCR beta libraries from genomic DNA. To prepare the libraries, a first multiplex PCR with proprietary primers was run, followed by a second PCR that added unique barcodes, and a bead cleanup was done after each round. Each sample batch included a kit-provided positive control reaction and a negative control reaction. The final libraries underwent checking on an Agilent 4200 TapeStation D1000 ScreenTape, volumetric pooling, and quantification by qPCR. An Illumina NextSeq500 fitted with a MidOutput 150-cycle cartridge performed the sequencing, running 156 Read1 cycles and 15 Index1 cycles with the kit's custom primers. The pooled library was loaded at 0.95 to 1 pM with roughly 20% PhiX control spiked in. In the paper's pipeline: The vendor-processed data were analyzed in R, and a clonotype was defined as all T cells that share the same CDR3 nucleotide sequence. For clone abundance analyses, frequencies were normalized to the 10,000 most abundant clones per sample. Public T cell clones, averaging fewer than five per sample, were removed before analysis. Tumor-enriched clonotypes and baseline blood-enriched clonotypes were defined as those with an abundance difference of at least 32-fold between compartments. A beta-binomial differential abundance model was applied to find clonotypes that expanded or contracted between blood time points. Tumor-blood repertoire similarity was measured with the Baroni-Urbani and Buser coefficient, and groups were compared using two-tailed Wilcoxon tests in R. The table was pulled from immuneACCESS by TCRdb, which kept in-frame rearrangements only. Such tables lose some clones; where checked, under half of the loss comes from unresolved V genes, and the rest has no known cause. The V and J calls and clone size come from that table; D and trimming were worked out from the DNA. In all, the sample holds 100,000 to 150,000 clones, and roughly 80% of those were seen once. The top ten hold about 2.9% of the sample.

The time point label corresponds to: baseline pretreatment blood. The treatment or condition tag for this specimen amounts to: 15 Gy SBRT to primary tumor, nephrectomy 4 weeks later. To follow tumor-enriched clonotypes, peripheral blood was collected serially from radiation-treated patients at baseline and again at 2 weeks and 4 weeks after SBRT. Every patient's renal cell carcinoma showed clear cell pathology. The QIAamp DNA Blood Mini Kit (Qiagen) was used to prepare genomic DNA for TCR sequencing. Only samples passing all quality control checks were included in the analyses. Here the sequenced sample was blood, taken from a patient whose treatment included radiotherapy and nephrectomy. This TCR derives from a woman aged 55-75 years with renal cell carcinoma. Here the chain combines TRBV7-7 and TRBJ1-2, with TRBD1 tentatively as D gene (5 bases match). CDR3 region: CASSQAEQGWEGYTF. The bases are TGTGCTAGCAGCCAAGCCGAGCAGGGCTGGGAAGGCTACACCTTC.